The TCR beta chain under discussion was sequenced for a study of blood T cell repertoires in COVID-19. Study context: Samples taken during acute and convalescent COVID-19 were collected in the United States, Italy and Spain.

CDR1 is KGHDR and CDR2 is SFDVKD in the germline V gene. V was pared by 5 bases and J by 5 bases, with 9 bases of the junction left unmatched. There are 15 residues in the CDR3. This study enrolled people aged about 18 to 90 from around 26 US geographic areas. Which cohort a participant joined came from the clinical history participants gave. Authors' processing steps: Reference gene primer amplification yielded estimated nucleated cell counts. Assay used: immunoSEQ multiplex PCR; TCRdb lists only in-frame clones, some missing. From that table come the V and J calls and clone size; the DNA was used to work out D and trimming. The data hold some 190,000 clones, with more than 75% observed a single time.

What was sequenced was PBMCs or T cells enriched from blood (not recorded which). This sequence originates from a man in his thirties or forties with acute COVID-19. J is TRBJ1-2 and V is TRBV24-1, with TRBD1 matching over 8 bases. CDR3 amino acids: CATSAQGQGDYGYTF. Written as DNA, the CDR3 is TGTGCCACCAGTGCCCAAGGACAGGGCGATTATGGCTACACCTTC.